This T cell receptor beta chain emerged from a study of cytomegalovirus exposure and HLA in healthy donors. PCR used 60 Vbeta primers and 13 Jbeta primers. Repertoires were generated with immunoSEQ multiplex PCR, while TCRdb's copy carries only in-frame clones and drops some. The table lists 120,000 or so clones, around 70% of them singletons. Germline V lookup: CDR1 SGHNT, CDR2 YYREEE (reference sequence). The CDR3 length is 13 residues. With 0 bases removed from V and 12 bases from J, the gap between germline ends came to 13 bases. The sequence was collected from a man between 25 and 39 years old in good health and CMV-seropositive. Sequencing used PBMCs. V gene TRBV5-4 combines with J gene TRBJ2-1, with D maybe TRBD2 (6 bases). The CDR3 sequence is CASSLVTSIWQFF. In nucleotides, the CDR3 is TGTGCCAGCAGCTTGGTAACTAGCATTTGGCAGTTCTTC.